The T cell receptor (beta chain) described here comes from a study of blood T cell repertoires in COVID-19. Study-wide background: Material from acute and convalescent COVID-19 was sourced from the United States, Italy and Spain. Sample material is recorded as cDNA or gDNA derived from T cells, B-cell-depleted T cells, or PBMCs.

Seattle's cohort entered during active infection and was followed longitudinally. CDR1 is SGHTA, CDR2 FQGNSA, per germline. The length of the CDR3 is 14 residues. The ends were cut back, 5 bases at V and 3 bases at J, with 13 bases in the middle. This clone came up once. Original processing methods: Amplification of reference gene primers provided the estimated nucleated cell counts. Measured with immunoSEQ multiplex PCR; TCRdb has only the in-frame clones, and not every one. V, J and clone size were drawn from that table, and D and trimming were deduced from the DNA. The repertoire holds 150,000 to 180,000 clones, approximately 86% seen once, with over 0.55% in the top ten.

The sequence was collected from a man aged 60 to 69 with COVID-19, enrolled during active disease. This rearrangement joins TRBV7-2 to TRBJ1-1; D perhaps matches TRBD1 (6 bases). Sequenced: peripheral blood. The CDR3 here is CASSTEGGYTEAFF. In DNA form, the CDR3 reads TGTGCCAGCAGCACAGAAGGGGGTTACACTGAAGCTTTCTTT.